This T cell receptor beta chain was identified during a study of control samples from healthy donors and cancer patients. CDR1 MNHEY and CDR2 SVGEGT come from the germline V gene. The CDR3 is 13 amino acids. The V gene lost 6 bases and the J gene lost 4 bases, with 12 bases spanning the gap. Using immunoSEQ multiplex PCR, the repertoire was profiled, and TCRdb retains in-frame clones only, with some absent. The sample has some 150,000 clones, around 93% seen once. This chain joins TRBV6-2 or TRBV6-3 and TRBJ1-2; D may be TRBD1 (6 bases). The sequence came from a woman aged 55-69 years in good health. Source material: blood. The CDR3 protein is CASSPGQIYGYTF. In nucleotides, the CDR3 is TGTGCCAGCAGCCCCGGACAGATCTATGGCTACACCTTC.